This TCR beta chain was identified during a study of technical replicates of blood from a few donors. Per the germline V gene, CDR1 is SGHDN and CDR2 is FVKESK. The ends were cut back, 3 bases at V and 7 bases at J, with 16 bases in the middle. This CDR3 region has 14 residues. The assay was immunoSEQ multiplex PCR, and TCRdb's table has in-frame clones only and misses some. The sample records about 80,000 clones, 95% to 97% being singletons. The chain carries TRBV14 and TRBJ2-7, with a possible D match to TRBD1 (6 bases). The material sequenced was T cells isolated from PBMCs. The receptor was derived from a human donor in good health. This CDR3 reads CASSHLRFRGEQYF. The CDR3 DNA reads TGTGCCAGCAGCCATCTTCGTTTTAGGGGGGAGCAGTACTTC.